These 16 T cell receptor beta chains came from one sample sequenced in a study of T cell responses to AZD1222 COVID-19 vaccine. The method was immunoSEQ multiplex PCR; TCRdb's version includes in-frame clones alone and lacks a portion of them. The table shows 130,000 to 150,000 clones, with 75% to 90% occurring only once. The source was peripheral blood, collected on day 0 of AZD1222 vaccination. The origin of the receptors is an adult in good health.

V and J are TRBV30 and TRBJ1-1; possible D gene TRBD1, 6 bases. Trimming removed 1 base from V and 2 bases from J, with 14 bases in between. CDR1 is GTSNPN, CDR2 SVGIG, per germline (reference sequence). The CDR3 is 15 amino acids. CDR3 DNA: TGTGCCTGGAGTGCGAAGAGAGGGGGAAACACTGAAGCTTTCTTT. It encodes CAWSAKRGGNTEAFF.

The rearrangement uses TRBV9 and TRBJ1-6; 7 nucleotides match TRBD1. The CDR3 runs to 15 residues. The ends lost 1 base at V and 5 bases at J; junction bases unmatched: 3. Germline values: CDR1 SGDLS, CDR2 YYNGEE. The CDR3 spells CASSVRGTDNSPLHF. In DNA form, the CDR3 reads TGTGCCAGCAGCGTAAGAGGGACAGATAATTCACCCCTCCACTTT.

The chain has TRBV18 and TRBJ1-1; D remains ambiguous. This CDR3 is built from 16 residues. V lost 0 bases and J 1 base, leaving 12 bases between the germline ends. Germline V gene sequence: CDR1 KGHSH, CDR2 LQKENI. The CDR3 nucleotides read TGTGCCAGCTCACCACCGTTGGGCAAGAAGAACACTGAAGCTTTCTTT. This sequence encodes CASSPPLGKKNTEAFF.

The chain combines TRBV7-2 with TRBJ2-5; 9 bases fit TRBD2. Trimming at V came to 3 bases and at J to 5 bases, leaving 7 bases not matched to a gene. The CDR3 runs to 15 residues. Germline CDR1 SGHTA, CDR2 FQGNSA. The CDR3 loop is CASSFAGGPEETQYF. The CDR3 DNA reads TGTGCCAGCAGCTTTGCGGGGGGGCCGGAGGAGACCCAGTACTTC.

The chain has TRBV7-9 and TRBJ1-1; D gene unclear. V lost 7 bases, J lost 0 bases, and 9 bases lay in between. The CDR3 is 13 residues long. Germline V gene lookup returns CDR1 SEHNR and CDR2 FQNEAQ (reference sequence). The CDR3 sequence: CASNTGLNTEAFF. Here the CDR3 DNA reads TGTGCCAGCAATACTGGACTGAACACTGAAGCTTTCTTT.

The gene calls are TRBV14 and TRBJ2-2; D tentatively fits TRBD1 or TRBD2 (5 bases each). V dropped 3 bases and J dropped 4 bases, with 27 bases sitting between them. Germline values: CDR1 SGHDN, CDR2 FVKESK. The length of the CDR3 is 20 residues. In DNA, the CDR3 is TGTGCCAGCAGCCAGGTGATTGTGAGGGGCAGGGCCCCCGGCACCGGGGAGCTGTTTTTT. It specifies CASSQVIVRGRAPGTGELFF. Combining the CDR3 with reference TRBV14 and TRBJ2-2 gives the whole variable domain EAGVTQFPSHSVIEKGQTVTLRCDPISGHDNLYWYRRVMGKEIKFLLHFVKESKQDESGMPNNRFLAERTGGTYSTLKVQPAELEDSGVYFCASSQVIVRGRAPGTGELFFGEGSRLTVL.

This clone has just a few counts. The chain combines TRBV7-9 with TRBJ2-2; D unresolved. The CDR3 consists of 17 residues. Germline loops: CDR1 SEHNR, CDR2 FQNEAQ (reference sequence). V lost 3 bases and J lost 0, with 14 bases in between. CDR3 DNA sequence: TGTGCCAGCAGCTTTAGGGCGGCCCAGTCGAACACCGGGGAGCTGTTTTTT. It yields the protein CASSFRAAQSNTGELFF.

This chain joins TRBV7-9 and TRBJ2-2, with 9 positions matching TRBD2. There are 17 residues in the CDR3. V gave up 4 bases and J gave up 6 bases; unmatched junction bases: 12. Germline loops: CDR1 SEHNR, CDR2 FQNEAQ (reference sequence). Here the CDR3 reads CASSSGSGSMDPGELFF. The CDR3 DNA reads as TGTGCCAGCAGCTCAGGTAGCGGGAGTATGGATCCCGGGGAGCTGTTTTTT.

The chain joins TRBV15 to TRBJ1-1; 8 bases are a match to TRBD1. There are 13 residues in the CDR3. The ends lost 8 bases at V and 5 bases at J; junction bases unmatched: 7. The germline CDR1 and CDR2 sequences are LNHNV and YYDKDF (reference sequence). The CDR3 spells CATQDRDRTEAFF. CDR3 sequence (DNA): TGTGCCACCCAGGACAGGGATAGGACTGAAGCTTTCTTT.

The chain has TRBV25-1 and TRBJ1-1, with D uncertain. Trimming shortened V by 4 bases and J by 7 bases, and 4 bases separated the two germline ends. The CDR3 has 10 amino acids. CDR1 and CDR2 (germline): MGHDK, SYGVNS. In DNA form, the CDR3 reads TGTGCCAGCAGTGCTGGTGAAGCTTTCTTT. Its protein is CASSAGEAFF. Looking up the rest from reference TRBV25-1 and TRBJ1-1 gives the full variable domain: EADIYQTPRYLVIGTGKKITLECSQTMGHDKMYWYQQDPGMELHLIHYSYGVNSTEKGDLSSESTVSRIRTEHFPLTLESARPSHTSQYLCASSAGEAFFGQGTRLTVV.

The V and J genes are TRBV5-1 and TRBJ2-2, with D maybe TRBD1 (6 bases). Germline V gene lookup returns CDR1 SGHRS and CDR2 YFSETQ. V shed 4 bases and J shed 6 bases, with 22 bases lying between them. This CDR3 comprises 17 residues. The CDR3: CASSPWSAGEGAGELFF. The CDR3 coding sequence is TGCGCCAGCAGCCCTTGGTCTGCAGGGGAAGGTGCCGGGGAGCTGTTTTTT.

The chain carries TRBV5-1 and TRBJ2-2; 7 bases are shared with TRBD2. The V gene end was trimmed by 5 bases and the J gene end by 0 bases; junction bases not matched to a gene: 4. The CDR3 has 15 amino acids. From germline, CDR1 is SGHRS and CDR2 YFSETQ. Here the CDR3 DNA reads TGCGCCAGCAGTTGGGGGGGATCGAACACCGGGGAGCTGTTTTTT. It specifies CASSWGGSNTGELFF.

The CDR3 coding sequence is TGCGCCAGCACTCCGGGACGGAATTCGGAGACCCAGTACTTC. Its protein is CASTPGRNSETQYF. The V call is TRBV5-1, the J call TRBJ2-5; D is possibly TRBD1 or TRBD2 (5 bases each). V lost 6 bases and J lost 5, with 17 bases in between. The CDR3 is 14 residues long. CDR1 is SGHRS, CDR2 YFSETQ, per germline.

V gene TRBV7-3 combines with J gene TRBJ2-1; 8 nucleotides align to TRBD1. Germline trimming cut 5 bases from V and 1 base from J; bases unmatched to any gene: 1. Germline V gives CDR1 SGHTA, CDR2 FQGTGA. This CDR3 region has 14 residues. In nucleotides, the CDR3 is TGTGCCAGCAGCACAGGGGGGTCCTACAATGAGCAGTTCTTC. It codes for CASSTGGSYNEQFF.

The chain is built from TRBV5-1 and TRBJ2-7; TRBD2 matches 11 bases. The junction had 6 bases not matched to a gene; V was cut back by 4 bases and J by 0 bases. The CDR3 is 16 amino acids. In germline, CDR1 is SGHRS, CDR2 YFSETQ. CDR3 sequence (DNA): TGCGCCAGCAGCCTATTAGCGGGAGGGTTCTCCTACGAGCAGTACTTC. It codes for CASSLLAGGFSYEQYF.

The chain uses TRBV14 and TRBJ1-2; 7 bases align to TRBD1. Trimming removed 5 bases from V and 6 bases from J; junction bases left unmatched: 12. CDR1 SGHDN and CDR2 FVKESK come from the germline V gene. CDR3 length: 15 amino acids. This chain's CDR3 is CASSSRQGAGNGYTF. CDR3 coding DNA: TGTGCCAGCAGCTCCAGACAGGGCGCAGGGAATGGCTACACCTTC.